This TCR beta chain was captured by sequencing in a study of shared clonotypes between healthy human individuals. Findings and limits, study-wide: Generation probabilities were higher for clonotypes shared across all four sorted-subset donors than for unshared ones.

Into CD45RA+ naive and CD45RA-negative memory subsets, the CD4+ cells were split. Germline CDR1 is KGHSH and CDR2 is LQKENI. The V end lost 1 base, the J end lost 6 bases, and 3 bases lay between the germline ends. CDR3 length: 11 residues. On this clone itself: Its matching antigen is unknown.

Sequenced by immunoSEQ multiplex PCR; TCRdb stores in-frame clones only, minus some. Of 1.4 million or so clones in the sample, approximately 98.5% were seen once. The clonotype was recovered from a man younger than 40 in good health. Specimen: naive CD4+ T cells sorted from blood. Subset noted: CD45RA+ positively selected. The chain recombines TRBV18 with TRBJ2-5; unclear D gene. The CDR3 coding sequence is TGTGCCAGCTCACCACTGAAGACCCAGTACTTC. This sequence encodes CASSPLKTQYF.